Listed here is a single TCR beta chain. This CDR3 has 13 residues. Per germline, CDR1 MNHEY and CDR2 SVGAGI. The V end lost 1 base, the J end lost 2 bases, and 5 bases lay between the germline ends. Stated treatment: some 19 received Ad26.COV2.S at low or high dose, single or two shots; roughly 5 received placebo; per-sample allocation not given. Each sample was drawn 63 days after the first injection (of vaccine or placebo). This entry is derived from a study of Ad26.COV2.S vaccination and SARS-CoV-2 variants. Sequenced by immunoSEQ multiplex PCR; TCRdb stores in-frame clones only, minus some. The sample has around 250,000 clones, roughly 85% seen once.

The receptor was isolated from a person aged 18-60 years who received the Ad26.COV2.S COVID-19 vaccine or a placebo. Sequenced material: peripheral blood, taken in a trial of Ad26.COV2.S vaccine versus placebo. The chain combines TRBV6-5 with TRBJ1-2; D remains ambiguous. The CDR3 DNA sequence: TGTGCCAGCAGTTACTTAGGAAACTATGGCTACACCTTC. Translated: CASSYLGNYGYTF.